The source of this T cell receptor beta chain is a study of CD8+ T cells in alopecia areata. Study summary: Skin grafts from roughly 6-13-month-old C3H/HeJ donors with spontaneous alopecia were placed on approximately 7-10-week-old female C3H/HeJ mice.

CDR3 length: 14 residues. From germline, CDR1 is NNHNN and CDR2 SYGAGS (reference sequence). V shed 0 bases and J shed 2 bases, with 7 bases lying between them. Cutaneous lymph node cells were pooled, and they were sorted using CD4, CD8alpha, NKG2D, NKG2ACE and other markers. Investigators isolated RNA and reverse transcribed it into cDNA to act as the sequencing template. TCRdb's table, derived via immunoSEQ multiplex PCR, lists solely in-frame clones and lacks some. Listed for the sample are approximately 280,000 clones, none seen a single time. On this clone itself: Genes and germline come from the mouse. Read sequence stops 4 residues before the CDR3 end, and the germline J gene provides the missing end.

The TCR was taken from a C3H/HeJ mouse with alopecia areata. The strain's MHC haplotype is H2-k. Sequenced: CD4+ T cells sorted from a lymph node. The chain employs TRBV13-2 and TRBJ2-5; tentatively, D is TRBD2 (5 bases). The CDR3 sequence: CASGDAGSQDTQYF. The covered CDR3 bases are TGTGCCAGCGGTGATGCTGGGTCCCAAGAC.